Each of the 8 T cell receptor beta chains below was sequenced from the same sample in a study of blood T cells in healthy people across ages (dated by TCRdb to the mid-2010s). Library creation used 5' RACE. The instrument was an Illumina HiSeq 2500. The second PCR ran for about 7 to 11 cycles and used a J-beta primer mix along with a sample-barcoded 5' primer. Through fastp at Q25 and MiXCR, TCRdb rebuilt clones from the public reads, retaining in-frame beta chains. Rows with a matching CDR3 protein are joined into one entry that keeps the most common DNA and genes. This sample has about 800,000 distinct CDR3 sequences in its table, and about 25% of those were observed once. The ten largest clones capture approximately 4% of the sample. These data were also filed under a second study, of T cells of mothers and their children.

Sequencing was carried out using blood. The receptor source for this set is a boy between 5 and 17 years old in good health.

A few counts support this clonotype. This sequence joins TRBV20-1 and TRBJ1-5; 10 bases agree with TRBD1. This CDR3 comprises 15 residues. Germline CDR1 and CDR2: DFQATT and SNEGSKA (reference sequence). The V and J ends lost 3 bases and 8 bases, in that order; junction bases with no gene match: 10. CDR3 in amino acids: CSARLTGTGDKPQHF. The CDR3 nucleotides read TGCAGTGCTAGGCTGACCGGGACAGGGGACAAGCCCCAGCATTTT.

This clonotype was counted a few times. The rearrangement joins TRBV20-1 to TRBJ1-5; 8 bases fit TRBD1. The CDR3 covers 13 residues. Losses at the gene ends were 6 bases for V and 1 base for J; bases not matched to a gene: 2. Germline values: CDR1 DFQATT, CDR2 SNEGSKA (reference sequence). This CDR3 reads CSAWDRSNQPQHF. The CDR3 DNA reads as TGCAGTGCATGGGACAGGAGCAATCAGCCCCAGCATTTT.

The chain has TRBV28 and TRBJ1-5; D unresolved. The germline V and J ends were trimmed by 6 bases and 6 bases, with 12 bases remaining between them. The CDR3 has 13 amino acids. Germline-derived CDR1 and CDR2 are MDHEN and SYDVKM. The CDR3: CASSRQEGQPQHF. Written as DNA, the CDR3 is TGTGCCAGCAGCCGACAAGAGGGTCAGCCCCAGCATTTT.

This clonotype was detected only a few times. The J gene is TRBJ1-5, the V gene TRBV28, with 7 bases aligning to TRBD1. Germline V gene data show CDR1 as MDHEN and CDR2 as SYDVKM. V lost 5 bases to trimming and J lost 1 base; unmatched junction nucleotides: 5. This CDR3 is built from 15 residues. CDR3 region: CASSDAGGSNQPQHF. The CDR3 bases are TGTGCCAGCAGTGACGCAGGGGGGAGCAATCAGCCCCAGCATTTT.

The chain couples TRBV10-3 to TRBJ1-2, with D tentatively TRBD1 (5 bases). This CDR3 comprises 13 residues. Germline CDR1 ENHRY, CDR2 SYGVKD. Trimming cost V 2 bases and J 5 bases, with 9 bases left between them. CDR3 DNA sequence: TGTGCCATCAGTGAGATGCAGGGTTATGGCTACACCTTC. Protein sequence: CAISEMQGYGYTF.

This clonotype occurred once. This chain connects TRBV25-1 to TRBJ2-3; no clear D. With 6 bases removed from V and 2 bases from J, the gap between germline ends came to 9 bases. CDR1 and CDR2 (germline): MGHDK, SYGVNS. The CDR3 length is 13 residues. CDR3 sequence (DNA): TGTGCCAGCAGAGAACAGAACACAGATACGCAGTATTTT. Translated, it gives CASREQNTDTQYF. Drawing the rest from reference TRBV25-1 and TRBJ2-3, the complete variable domain is EADIYQTPRYLVIGTGKKITLECSQTMGHDKMYWYQQDPGMELHLIHYSYGVNSTEKGDLSSESTVSRIRTEHFPLTLESARPSHTSQYLCASREQNTDTQYFGPGTRLTVL.

The V gene is TRBV20-1, the J gene TRBJ2-3, with 7 bases aligning to TRBD2. V dropped 0 bases and J dropped 4; count of bases not matched to a gene: 4. CDR1 is DFQATT, CDR2 SNEGSKA, per germline (reference sequence). The CDR3 spans 14 residues. CDR3 loop: CSARDQAGADTQYF. The DNA of the CDR3 is TGCAGTGCTAGAGATCAGGCGGGGGCAGATACGCAGTATTTT.

This clonotype was counted only a few times. The chain couples TRBV9 to TRBJ2-1; D is ambiguous. Trimming cost V 0 bases and J 10 bases, with 14 bases left between them. In germline, CDR1 is SGDLS, CDR2 YYNGEE. This CDR3 comprises 14 residues. The CDR3 DNA follows: TGTGCCAGCAGCGTAGGGGTTGGGCTACCCGAGCAGTTCTTC. Its protein product is CASSVGVGLPEQFF.